The 27 T cell receptor beta chains given below trace back to one sample, sequenced in a study of preoperative IRX-2 immunotherapy in early breast cancer (dated by TCRdb to between 2019 and 2020). The label giving this sample's treatment or condition can be read as: preoperative locoregional IRX-2 cytokine immunotherapy. The library relied on the immunoSEQ multiplex PCR assay. TCRdb took this table from immuneACCESS and kept in-frame rearrangements with V and J called. Such tables lack part of the clones; where checked against another copy, unresolved V genes explain under half of the gap, and the rest is unexplained. A total of about 42,000 clones appear in this sample, 60% to 80% of them only once. The top ten hold approximately 1.1% of the sample. The source was tumor tissue, collected after IRX-2 immunotherapy. All receptors come from a human donor with breast cancer.

The genes are TRBV5-1 and TRBJ2-3; D gene ambiguous. V was clipped by 4 bases and J by 3 bases, with 12 bases between them. The CDR3 loop spans 14 amino acids. The germline CDR1 and CDR2 sequences are SGHRS and YFSETQ. The CDR3 sequence: CASSPRKFTDTQYF. The CDR3 nucleotides are TGCGCCAGCAGCCCCAGAAAGTTTACAGATACGCAGTATTTT. The entire variable domain, with the rest obtained from reference TRBV5-1 and TRBJ2-3, is as follows: KAGVTQTPRYLIKTRGQQVTLSCSPISGHRSVSWYQQTPGQGLQFLFEYFSETQRNKGNFPGRFSGRQFSNSRSEMNVSTLELGDSALYLCASSPRKFTDTQYFGPGTRLTVL.

This clone was detected only a few times. The rearrangement uses TRBV19 and TRBJ2-1, with D perhaps matching TRBD1 (5 bases). The CDR3 has 12 amino acids. The germline V gene encodes CDR1 LNHDA and CDR2 SQIVND (reference sequence). Trimming shortened V by 2 bases and J by 9 bases, and 8 bases separated the two germline ends. The CDR3 protein is CASSIQGGEQFF. CDR3 sequence (DNA): TGTGCCAGTAGTATACAGGGCGGTGAGCAGTTCTTC.

The chain combines TRBV6-8 with TRBJ2-1; TRBD2 matches at 8 bases. The V gene end was trimmed by 5 bases and the J gene end by 7 bases; junction bases not matched to a gene: 10. The CDR3 extends over 15 amino acids. Germline CDR1 is MNHGY and CDR2 is SAAAGT. DNA of the CDR3: TGTGCCAGCAGTCAAAGCGGGAGTTTGAGGAATGAGCAGTTCTTC. Protein: CASSQSGSLRNEQFF.

Regarding this clone: A read error may produce the germline difference seen at one junction end. The rearrangement links TRBV27 to TRBJ2-3; 8 nucleotides agree with TRBD1. Germline CDR1 and CDR2: MNHEY and SMNVEV (reference sequence). This CDR3 contains 16 residues. CDR3 in DNA: TGTGCCACCAGTGATCCAGGGGGCGCGGGCACAGATACGCAGTATTTT. Its translation: CATSDPGGAGTDTQYF.

The chain couples TRBV6-4 to TRBJ2-7, with TRBD2 as a possible D gene (5 bases). The V gene's germline CDR1 is MRHNA and CDR2 SNTAGT. The V gene lost 5 bases and the J gene lost 4 bases, with 12 bases spanning the gap. The CDR3 is 13 residues long. CDR3 amino acids: CASSRRNRYEQYF. The DNA of the CDR3 is TGTGCCAGCAGTCGGAGGAATAGGTACGAGCAGTACTTC.

The V gene is TRBV6-8, the J gene TRBJ2-1, with TRBD2 matching 13 bases. This CDR3 contains 17 residues. Germline-derived CDR1 and CDR2 are MNHGY and SAAAGT. The junction had 10 bases not matched to a gene; V was cut back by 6 bases and J by 5 bases. The CDR3 region is CASRGLAGTPAHNEQFF. The CDR3 DNA reads as TGTGCCAGCAGGGGACTAGCGGGGACCCCGGCCCACAATGAGCAGTTCTTC.

V gene TRBV5-1 combines with J gene TRBJ2-5; the D gene is possibly TRBD1 (6 bases). The CDR3 length is 14 residues. The germline V gene has CDR1 SGHRS and CDR2 YFSETQ. V lost 4 bases and J lost 0, with 10 bases in between. CDR3: CASSPGTNQETQYF. DNA of the CDR3: TGCGCCAGCAGCCCCGGGACAAACCAAGAGACCCAGTACTTC.

This chain uses TRBV30 with TRBJ2-1, with D perhaps matching TRBD1 (5 bases). Germline-derived CDR1 and CDR2 are GTSNPN and SVGIG (reference sequence). Trimming left V 2 bases short and J 8 bases short, with 7 bases between. There are 11 residues in the CDR3. The CDR3 DNA is TGTGCCTGGAGTCAGGGTCATGAGCAGTTCTTC. Translation: CAWSQGHEQFF.

V and J are TRBV6-7 and TRBJ2-5; no definite D call. TRBV6-7 is classed as an ORF, of uncertain function. V was trimmed by 6 bases and J by 3 bases, leaving 5 bases between them. The CDR3 has 11 amino acids. CDR3 amino acids: CASRREETQYF. In DNA, the CDR3 is TGTGCCAGCAGAAGGGAAGAGACCCAGTACTTC.

This sequence joins TRBV5-1 and TRBJ2-3, with D possibly matching TRBD2 (6 bases). The CDR3 contains 14 residues. The V gene lost 5 bases and the J gene lost 2 bases, with 12 bases spanning the gap. Germline CDR1 is SGHRS and CDR2 is YFSETQ. CDR3 in amino acids: CASSSAGYTDTQYF. Written as DNA, the CDR3 is TGCGCCAGCAGTTCAGCGGGCTACACAGATACGCAGTATTTT.

This clone was observed a single time. The rearrangement uses TRBV19 and TRBJ1-6; TRBD1 matches at 9 bases. The V gene end was trimmed by 9 bases and the J gene end by 9 bases; junction bases not matched to a gene: 6. CDR1 and CDR2 (germline): LNHDA, SQIVND (reference sequence). This CDR3 comprises 13 residues. The CDR3 DNA follows: TGTGCCAGCCAGGGACAGGGTAGTTCACCCCTCCACTTT. It is translated as CASQGQGSSPLHF.

The rearrangement links TRBV11-3 to TRBJ1-1, with a possible D match to TRBD1 (5 bases). Per the germline V gene, CDR1 is SGHNT and CDR2 is YENEEA. This CDR3 is built from 14 residues. The V and J ends lost 3 bases and 2 bases respectively, with 10 bases between them. The DNA of the CDR3 is TGTGCCAGCAGCTTCAGGCAGGGAAACACTGAAGCTTTCTTT. Protein product: CASSFRQGNTEAFF. Together with reference TRBV11-3 and TRBJ1-1, the CDR3 gives the full variable domain: EAGVVQSPRYKIIEKKQPVAFWCNPISGHNTLYWYLQNLGQGPELLIRYENEEAVDDSQLPKDRFSAERLKGVDSTLKIQPAELGDSAVYLCASSFRQGNTEAFFGQGTRLTVV.

V and J are TRBV6-8 and TRBJ2-7; 10 nucleotides agree with TRBD2. V shed 7 bases, J shed 2 bases, and the junction held 11 bases outside the gene matches. The germline V gene has CDR1 MNHGY and CDR2 SAAAGT. This CDR3 comprises 16 residues. As DNA, the CDR3 is TGTGCCAGCACTAAAGGCGGGCTAGCGGGAGCCTACGAGCAGTACTTC. Its protein is CASTKGGLAGAYEQYF.

This clone was seen only a few times. The chain uses TRBV7-6 and TRBJ1-3; D possibly corresponds to TRBD1 (5 bases). The germline V gene has CDR1 SGHVS and CDR2 FNYEAQ. The CDR3 sequence is 14 residues long. The V gene lost 4 bases and the J gene lost 2 bases, with 9 bases spanning the gap. The CDR3 here is CASSSQGAGNTIYF. The CDR3 coding sequence is TGTGCCAGCAGCTCCCAGGGAGCTGGAAACACCATATATTTT.

The rearrangement links TRBV19 to TRBJ1-5; D unresolved. The CDR3 extends over 14 amino acids. Germline V gene data show CDR1 as LNHDA and CDR2 as SQIVND (reference sequence). The germline V and J ends were trimmed by 7 bases and 3 bases, with 13 bases remaining between them. The CDR3 DNA reads as TGTGCCAGTACCGAAGCAGGCCCCAATCAGCCCCAGCATTTT. This sequence encodes CASTEAGPNQPQHF.

This clone was observed once. The chain carries TRBV30 and TRBJ1-4, with 9 bases fitting TRBD1. V was clipped by 2 bases and J by 7 bases; unmatched bases: 5. Germline values: CDR1 GTSNPN, CDR2 SVGIG (reference sequence). This CDR3 is built from 14 residues. DNA for the CDR3: TGTGCCTGGAGTCCTCCGGGACAGGGTGAAAAACTGTTTTTT. This codes for CAWSPPGQGEKLFF.

The chain combines TRBV22-1 with TRBJ1-2; the D call in the table, TRBD1, was not verified against the DNA. TRBV22-1 is noted as a pseudogene. CDR3 length: 13 residues. The chain's CDR3 is CATPGTGTYGYTF. CDR3 DNA sequence: TGTGCCACCCCGGGGACAGGGACTTATGGCTACACCTTC.

The gene calls are TRBV11-3 and TRBJ2-1, with 10 positions matching TRBD1. Germline assignment: CDR1 SGHNT and CDR2 YENEEA. This CDR3 comprises 16 residues. Unmatched junction bases numbered 9, after V lost 6 bases and J lost 4 bases. The DNA of the CDR3 is TGTGCCAGCAGTTCGGCCGGGACAGGGGAGTACAATGAGCAGTTCTTC. Its protein is CASSSAGTGEYNEQFF.

The CDR3 sequence: CASSSNPTGQVYEQYF. Written as DNA, the CDR3 is TGCGCCAGCAGCTCCAACCCGACAGGGCAAGTTTACGAGCAGTACTTC. The chain recombines TRBV5-1 with TRBJ2-7; 7 bases agree with TRBD1. Germline V gene lookup returns CDR1 SGHRS and CDR2 YFSETQ. The CDR3 has 16 amino acids. V dropped 3 bases and J dropped 4; count of bases not matched to a gene: 13.

In its sample, this clone was seen a few times. The rearrangement uses TRBV6-8 and TRBJ2-2; 15 bases agree with TRBD2. The CDR3 consists of 18 residues. The V gene's germline CDR1 is MNHGY and CDR2 SAAAGT. V shed 2 bases, J shed 2 bases, and the junction held 3 bases outside the gene matches. CDR3 protein: CASSYAGLAGGNTGELFF. The CDR3 DNA reads TGTGCCAGCAGTTACGCGGGACTAGCGGGAGGAAACACCGGGGAGCTGTTTTTT.

This chain joins TRBV6-8 and TRBJ1-3; 11 positions agree with TRBD1. The ends lost 5 bases at V and 4 bases at J; junction bases unmatched: 7. The CDR3 loop spans 16 amino acids. The V gene's germline CDR1 is MNHGY and CDR2 SAAAGT. CDR3 sequence reads: CASSVDRGLLGNTIYF. The CDR3 DNA sequence: TGTGCCAGCAGTGTGGACAGGGGGCTTTTGGGAAACACCATATATTTT.

V usage is TRBV2 and J usage is TRBJ2-3; maybe TRBD1 (6 bases). CDR1 SNHLY and CDR2 FYNNEI come from the germline V gene. Trimming stripped 7 bases from V and 3 bases from J, with 20 bases between. This CDR3 is built from 16 residues. The CDR3 region is CASTKTAGVGTDTQYF. CDR3 DNA: TGTGCCAGCACCAAAACAGCAGGGGTGGGGACAGATACGCAGTATTTT.

The chain links TRBV11-3 to TRBJ1-3; D is ambiguous. The V end was cut by 3 bases, the J end by 4 bases, with 16 bases between. Germline CDR1 is SGHNT and CDR2 is YENEEA. The CDR3 is 16 residues long. The CDR3 DNA is TGTGCCAGCAGCTTGGCTTGGGAACGAGCGGGAAACACCATATATTTT. Protein product: CASSLAWERAGNTIYF.

This chain uses TRBV18 with TRBJ2-7; the D is unclear. The V gene's germline CDR1 is KGHSH and CDR2 LQKENI. The CDR3 is 15 amino acids. V dropped 0 bases and J dropped 3 bases, with 12 bases sitting between them. The CDR3 region is CASSPPSLTSYEQYF. The CDR3, as DNA: TGTGCCAGCTCACCACCGAGCCTCACGAGCTACGAGCAGTACTTC.

The chain is built from TRBV19 and TRBJ2-7; 7 bases fit TRBD2. The CDR3 consists of 15 residues. After removal of 7 bases from V and 3 bases from J, the junction contained 12 bases not matched to a gene. Germline V CDR1 and CDR2: LNHDA, SQIVND (reference sequence). The CDR3 is CASTLGSGLVYEQYF. CDR3 DNA: TGTGCCAGTACTCTGGGGAGCGGACTAGTCTACGAGCAGTACTTC.

This chain connects TRBV6-8 to TRBJ2-3; D gene unclear. V was shortened by 0 bases and J by 7 bases, with 11 bases between the two germline ends. CDR3 length: 14 amino acids. CDR1 and CDR2 from the germline V gene are MNHGY and SAAAGT. CDR3 residues: CASSYSSGGYTQYF. CDR3 in DNA: TGTGCCAGCAGTTACTCGAGTGGCGGATATACGCAGTATTTT.

The chain combines TRBV18 with TRBJ1-4, with 7 nucleotides matching TRBD1. V trimming: 4 bases; J trimming: 7 bases; junction bases outside the gene matches: 6. In germline, CDR1 is KGHSH, CDR2 LQKENI. The length of the CDR3 is 14 residues. The CDR3 DNA sequence: TGTGCCAGCTCACTACAGGGGATTGGTGAAAAACTGTTTTTT. This encodes CASSLQGIGEKLFF.